This T cell receptor beta chain originates from a study of blood T cell repertoires in COVID-19 (dated by TCRdb to the early 2020s). For the study in its entirety: Samples covering the acute and convalescent phases of COVID-19 were provided by collaborators in the United States, Italy and Spain. The material from the prospective study consisted of cDNA or gDNA derived from T cells, B-cell-depleted T cells, or PBMCs. The dataset comprised deeply sampled blood TCRbeta repertoires from subjects exposed to, actively infected with, or recovered from COVID-19. The repertoires were released in a freely available public database meant as a resource for research on the immune response to SARS-CoV-2. Samples were obtained from the ongoing ImmuneRACE study (first 160 participants) and from about 1,300 subjects provided by 6 global collaborators. Nearly every sample came with metadata listing a de-identified subject ID, COVID-19 status, age in years and sex. Where available, HLA class I and class II types were obtained from metadata supplied by the sample provider rather than from assay-based typing.

TCRbeta CDR3 regions were amplified from genomic DNA using the immunoSEQ Assay, a bias-controlled multiplex PCR. On the study's bioinformatics: The number of nucleated cells in each sample was estimated from the amplification of reference gene primers within the assay. To quantify the absolute abundance of each unique TCRbeta CDR3 rearrangement, sequence reads were collapsed and filtered. For each sample, productive Simpson clonality was calculated as the square root of Simpson's diversity index over productive rearrangements. Not all clones reach the TCRdb copy of this immuneACCESS table, which keeps in-frame sequences only. Checked studies attribute under half of the gap to unresolved V genes and leave the rest unexplained. V, J and clone size derive from that table, while D and trimming were established from the DNA sequence. The sample data list around 250,000 clones, and about 83% of these were observed just once. The leading ten clones occupy about 12% of the sample.

In the germline V gene (reference sequence), CDR1 corresponds to SGHKS and CDR2 to YYEKEE. The CDR3 contains 13 residues, cysteine and phenylalanine counted. The entry retains the CDR3 DNA only, 39 bases that are in frame from base 1. The germline ends are 8 bases apart after V is trimmed by 4 bases and J by 0 bases. Results and caveats for the whole study, not just this receptor: How much clinical and demographic metadata was included differed by source and by participant, and the metadata was provided uncurated.

As to this clone: Its antigen remains unidentified. Base qualities are not provided; no much larger clone lies one nucleotide away.

Collaborating institutions collected whole blood in K2EDTA tubes following their own protocols. For TCRbeta analysis, collaborator samples were shipped as frozen whole blood, as isolated PBMCs, or as DNA extracted from either sample type. The sequence came from an elderly man with acute or convalescent COVID-19. The sequenced material came from peripheral blood. The sequence joins TRBV5-5 to TRBJ2-7; TRBD1 is possibly the D segment (6 matching bases). Read as DNA, the sequence is TGTGCCAGCAGCGCGACAGGCTCCTACGAGCAGTACTTC. This yields the protein CASSATGSYEQYF.